One sample yielded the 20 T cell receptor beta chains listed below, sequenced in a study of cytomegalovirus exposure and HLA in healthy donors. The primer mix had 60 Vbeta and 13 Jbeta primers. The assay was immunoSEQ multiplex PCR, and TCRdb's table has in-frame clones only and misses some. This sample's table reports about 140,000 clones. The sequenced sample consisted of PBMCs. Source of these receptors: a woman aged 18-30 years in good health and CMV-seronegative.

In nucleotides, the CDR3 is TGTGCCAGCAGCTTACAGGACAGGGTAGGCTACACCTTC. Protein: CASSLQDRVGYTF. The chain employs TRBV7-6 and TRBJ1-2, with 8 bases identical to TRBD1. This CDR3 spans 13 amino acids. Germline-derived CDR1 and CDR2 are SGHVS and FNYEAQ. Losses at the gene ends were 2 bases for V and 8 bases for J; bases not matched to a gene: 4.

The rearrangement joins TRBV19 to TRBJ2-1; 8 bases match TRBD1. The CDR3 covers 15 residues. J was trimmed by 1 base and V by 4 bases; bases with no gene match: 3. Per the germline V gene, CDR1 is LNHDA and CDR2 is SQIVND (reference sequence). CDR3 region: CASSTDRVSYNEQFF. CDR3 DNA sequence: TGTGCCAGTAGTACGGACAGGGTATCCTACAATGAGCAGTTCTTC.

This rearrangement joins TRBV7-9 to TRBJ2-1; TRBD1 is a possible D gene (6 bases). CDR1 and CDR2 (germline): SEHNR, FQNEAQ (reference sequence). The CDR3 spans 15 residues. With 5 bases removed from V and 3 bases from J, the gap between germline ends came to 14 bases. The CDR3 nucleotides are TGTGCCAGCAGCAAAGGGGGACAAATCTACAATGAGCAGTTCTTC. Its protein product is CASSKGGQIYNEQFF.

This chain uses TRBV19 with TRBJ1-2; D is perhaps TRBD1 (5 bases). This CDR3 has 15 residues. V was shortened by 1 base and J by 4 bases, with 13 bases between the two germline ends. Looked up from germline, CDR1 is LNHDA and CDR2 is SQIVND (reference sequence). The CDR3 DNA follows: TGTGCCAGTAGTATAGGTGGGGGGTCTATCTATGGCTACACCTTC. Amino acids: CASSIGGGSIYGYTF.

CDR3 region: CASSPASGSGNTIYF. The CDR3 DNA reads as TGTGCCAGCTCACCAGCCTCCGGGTCTGGAAACACCATATATTTT. The chain carries TRBV18 and TRBJ1-3; D is uncertain. The CDR3 loop spans 15 amino acids. The V gene lost 2 bases and the J gene lost 1 base, with 9 bases spanning the gap. Germline V lookup: CDR1 KGHSH, CDR2 LQKENI.

The V gene is TRBV30, the J gene TRBJ1-1; no clear D gene. CDR3 length equals 12 residues. CDR1 is GTSNPN, CDR2 SVGIG, per germline (reference sequence). V lost 1 base to trimming and J lost 3 bases, with 6 bases between them. The CDR3 DNA reads TGTGCCTGGAGTGCTAGAGACACTGAAGCTTTCTTT. Residues: CAWSARDTEAFF.

The chain recombines TRBV19 with TRBJ1-5; 9 bases agree with TRBD1. J was trimmed by 0 bases and V by 11 bases; bases with no gene match: 8. There are 15 residues in the CDR3. From germline, CDR1 is LNHDA and CDR2 SQIVND (reference sequence). This CDR3 reads CAVSDRGHSNQPQHF. The DNA of the CDR3 is TGTGCCGTATCGGACAGGGGACATAGCAATCAGCCCCAGCATTTT. Full variable domain (outside the CDR3, taken from reference TRBV19 and TRBJ1-5): DGGITQSPKYLFRKEGQNVTLSCEQNLNHDAMYWYRQDPGQGLRLIYYSQIVNDFQKGDIAEGYSVSREKKESFPLTVTSAQKNPTAFYLCAVSDRGHSNQPQHFGDGTRLSIL.

This rearrangement joins TRBV5-1 to TRBJ1-5; D is uncertain. This CDR3 is built from 15 residues. V gave up 5 bases and J gave up 1 base, with 13 bases separating them. The germline gives CDR1 SGHRS, CDR2 YFSETQ. CDR3 sequence reads: CASSLSGQSNQPQHF. Written as DNA, the CDR3 is TGCGCCAGCAGTCTCTCGGGTCAAAGCAATCAGCCCCAGCATTTT.

The chain combines TRBV29-1 with TRBJ2-5; 10 nucleotides align to TRBD1. The length of the CDR3 is 15 residues. The ends lost 3 bases at V and 5 bases at J; junction bases unmatched: 9. Germline-derived CDR1 and CDR2 are SQVTM and ANQGSEA. The CDR3 DNA is TGCAGCGTTGAGCCGGGACAGGGGCTATCGGAGACCCAGTACTTC. Its translation is CSVEPGQGLSETQYF.

The chain links TRBV7-9 to TRBJ1-2; 7 bases match TRBD1. With V trimmed by 5 bases and J by 4 bases, 7 bases remained unmatched. Looked up from germline, CDR1 is SEHNR and CDR2 is FQNEAQ (reference sequence). This CDR3 comprises 14 residues. The CDR3 sequence: CASSPRQGPYGYTF. In DNA, the CDR3 is TGTGCCAGCAGCCCCAGACAGGGTCCCTATGGCTACACCTTC.

The chain has TRBV5-4 and TRBJ2-3, with a possible D match to TRBD1 (6 bases). The CDR3 is 15 amino acids. Germline lookup yields CDR1 SGHNT and CDR2 YYREEE (reference sequence). V lost 3 bases and J lost 4, with 15 bases in between. CDR3 protein: CASSSWDKEADTQYF. CDR3 bases: TGTGCCAGCAGCTCTTGGGACAAGGAGGCAGATACGCAGTATTTT. Full variable domain (remainder filled in from reference TRBV5-4 and TRBJ2-3): ETGVTQSPTHLIKTRGQQVTLRCSSQSGHNTVSWYQQALGQGPQFIFQYYREEENGRGNFPPRFSGLQFPNYSSELNVNALELDDSALYLCASSSWDKEADTQYFGPGTRLTVL.

The chain recombines TRBV5-1 with TRBJ2-1, with D maybe TRBD2 (5 bases). V was cut by 1 base and J by 8 bases, with 7 bases left in between. The CDR3 is 12 amino acids. CDR1 and CDR2 from the germline V gene are SGHRS and YFSETQ. The CDR3 here is CASSLLGDEQFF. The DNA for the CDR3 is TGCGCCAGCAGCTTGCTGGGAGATGAGCAGTTCTTC.

The chain combines TRBV29-1 with TRBJ2-3; 7 bases are shared with TRBD2. The V gene end was trimmed by 1 base and the J gene end by 3 bases; junction bases not matched to a gene: 10. This CDR3 has 16 amino acids. CDR1 is SQVTM and CDR2 is ANQGSEA in the germline V gene. In DNA, the CDR3 is TGCAGCGTTGAAGGTCCTCCTAGCGGACCAACAGATACGCAGTATTTT. Its protein product is CSVEGPPSGPTDTQYF.

Points on this clone: One end of the junction does not line up with germline, which may come from a read error. The chain links TRBV7-7 to TRBJ2-2; possibly TRBD1 for D (5 bases). CDR3 length equals 16 residues. The germline V gene encodes CDR1 SSHAT and CDR2 FNYEAQ (reference sequence). CDR3 amino acids: CASSPLARAHTGELFF. The DNA for the CDR3 is TGTGCTAGCAGCCCCCTGGCCAGGGCCCACACCGGGGAGCTGTTTTTT.

This chain connects TRBV5-4 to TRBJ2-6; 7 bases are a match to TRBD1. This CDR3 has 20 amino acids. The trim removed 4 bases at V and 1 base at J, leaving 17 bases unmatched. Germline values: CDR1 SGHNT, CDR2 YYREEE (reference sequence). CDR3 coding DNA: TGTGCCAGCAGCATACCGGGACGAGTAAGGGGGCCTTCTGGGGCCAACGTCCTGACTTTC. Its translation is CASSIPGRVRGPSGANVLTF. Full variable domain (rest looked up from reference TRBV5-4 and TRBJ2-6): ETGVTQSPTHLIKTRGQQVTLRCSSQSGHNTVSWYQQALGQGPQFIFQYYREEENGRGNFPPRFSGLQFPNYSSELNVNALELDDSALYLCASSIPGRVRGPSGANVLTFGAGSRLTVL.

The rearrangement links TRBV25-1 to TRBJ2-5; 13 bases align to TRBD2. The tail of the sequence fits TRBJ2-7 better, so the J call may be wrong. CDR3 length: 18 amino acids. Per the germline V gene, CDR1 is MGHDK and CDR2 is SYGVNS. The CDR3 is CASSEFYPLAGGGYEQYF. In DNA form, the CDR3 reads TGTGCCAGCAGTGAATTCTATCCACTAGCGGGAGGGGGCTACGAGCAGTACTTC.

The chain has TRBV28 and TRBJ2-7, with 8 bases that match TRBD2. CDR3 length: 16 residues. V lost 6 bases to trimming and J lost 2 bases; unmatched junction nucleotides: 12. Germline assignment: CDR1 MDHEN and CDR2 SYDVKM. The chain's CDR3 is CASRGRSGTNPYEQYV. CDR3 DNA sequence: TGTGCCAGCAGGGGTCGTAGCGGGACCAACCCCTACGAGCAGTACGTC.

This chain connects TRBV15 to TRBJ2-4; possibly TRBD2 for D (6 bases). V shed 0 bases and J shed 6 bases, with 12 bases lying between them. The CDR3 has 15 amino acids. From germline, CDR1 is LNHNV and CDR2 YYDKDF (reference sequence). This CDR3 is CATSRDLEGINIQYF. The DNA of the CDR3 is TGTGCCACCAGCAGAGATCTGGAGGGGATAAACATTCAGTACTTC.

The chain uses TRBV4-3 and TRBJ2-1, with 9 bases fitting TRBD2. The CDR3 length is 15 residues. Trimming removed 4 bases from V and 7 bases from J; junction bases left unmatched: 8. Germline V gene sequence: CDR1 LGHNA, CDR2 YSLEER. The CDR3 protein is CASSRVAGVVNEQFF. DNA of the CDR3: TGCGCCAGCAGCCGAGTAGCGGGAGTAGTTAATGAGCAGTTCTTC.

V usage is TRBV11-1 and J usage is TRBJ2-5; 7 nucleotides line up with TRBD1. V was pared by 5 bases and J by 0 bases, with 3 bases of the junction left unmatched. CDR3 size: 14 residues. Germline loops: CDR1 SGHAT, CDR2 FQDESV (reference sequence). Here the CDR3 DNA reads TGTGCCAGCAGCACAGGACAGGACCAAGAGACCCAGTACTTC. It specifies CASSTGQDQETQYF. The complete variable domain, with remaining parts taken from reference TRBV11-1 and TRBJ2-5, reads EAEVAQSPRYKITEKSQAVAFWCDPISGHATLYWYRQILGQGPELLVQFQDESVVDDSQLPKDRFSAERLKGVDSTLKIQPAELGDSAMYLCASSTGQDQETQYFGPGTRLLVL.